This is a list of T cell receptor beta chains from one sample in a study of Graves' ophthalmopathy and Graves' hyperthyroidism. TCRdb reprocessed the multiplex PCR reads with MiXCR, giving one entry per CDR3 protein. The sample has some 350,000 distinct CDR3 sequences; about a sixth are singletons. The sample was peripheral blood. The source is an adult woman with stable Graves' hyperthyroidism. Both conserved end residues are trimmed from each CDR3.

V gene,J gene,CDR3 length,CDR3 protein
TRBV19,TRBJ1-2,13,ASTTANLWVGGYT
TRBV20-1,TRBJ2-7,13,SARDALMASYEQY
TRBV20-1,TRBJ1-2,11,SANGHYDYGYT
TRBV4-1,TRBJ1-5,15,ASGAEEMGQINQPQH
TRBV28,TRBJ2-3,10,ASTEETDTQY
TRBV5-1,TRBJ2-6,12,ASSGTSGANVLT
TRBV12-3/TRBV12-4,TRBJ2-2,12,ASSPPGYTGELF
TRBV7-9,TRBJ1-3,11,ASRGTGVDTIY
TRBV30,TRBJ2-5,15,AWSRPQLAGAREAQY
TRBV12-3/TRBV12-4,TRBJ2-5,11,ASSTRARGTQY
TRBV12-3/TRBV12-4,TRBJ2-7,13,ASSYRGQGRYEQY
TRBV2,TRBJ1-2,12,ASCAGAGRYGYT
TRBV20-1,TRBJ2-7,12,SARDSQSPYEQY
TRBV6-5,TRBJ1-1,12,ASSYGQGGTEAF
TRBV7-2,TRBJ2-5,16,ASSFSGEGSGIKETQY
TRBV20-1,TRBJ1-5,13,SAREQGVGSQPQH
TRBV28,TRBJ1-3,15,ASSSRTGAVDGNTIY